The clone carrying this T cell receptor beta chain was seen a few times. As yet, its antigen is unknown. The CDR3 has 15 amino acids. Per the germline V gene, CDR1 is SGHRS and CDR2 is YFSETQ. This specimen comes from a study of blood T cells in healthy people across ages. The study, taken as a whole, reports: With age, beta diversity per million T cells declined roughly linearly, significantly by 30 to 50.

Combining a sample-barcoded 5' primer with a J-beta primer mix, a second PCR ran for roughly 7 to 12 cycles. TCRdb re-analysed the 5' RACE reads in MiXCR, keeping a single row per CDR3 protein. The data contain some 790,000 distinct CDR3 sequences, 29% of them seen just once; the ten biggest clones take up roughly 17%. The TCR comes from a woman at least 80 years old in good health. The material sequenced was blood. The chain couples TRBV5-1 to TRBJ2-7; 9 bases are shared with TRBD2. TRBJ2-5 matches the DNA end more closely, so the J call is doubtful. CDR3 protein: CASSLGASGVETQYF. The CDR3 DNA reads TGCGCCAGCAGCTTGGGAGCTAGCGGGGTAGAGACCCAGTACTTC.